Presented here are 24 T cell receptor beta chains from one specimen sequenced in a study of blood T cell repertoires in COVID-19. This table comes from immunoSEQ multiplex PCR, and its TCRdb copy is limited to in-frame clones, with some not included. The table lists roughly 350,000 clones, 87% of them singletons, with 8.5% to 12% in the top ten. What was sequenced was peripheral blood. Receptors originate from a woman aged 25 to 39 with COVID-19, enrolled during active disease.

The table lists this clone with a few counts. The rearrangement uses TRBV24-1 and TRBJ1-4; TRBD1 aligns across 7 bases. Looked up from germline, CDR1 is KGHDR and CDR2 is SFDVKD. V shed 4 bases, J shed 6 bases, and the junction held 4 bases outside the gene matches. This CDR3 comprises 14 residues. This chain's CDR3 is CATSDGQVYEKLFF. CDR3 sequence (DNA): TGTGCCACCAGTGACGGACAGGTCTATGAAAAACTGTTTTTT.

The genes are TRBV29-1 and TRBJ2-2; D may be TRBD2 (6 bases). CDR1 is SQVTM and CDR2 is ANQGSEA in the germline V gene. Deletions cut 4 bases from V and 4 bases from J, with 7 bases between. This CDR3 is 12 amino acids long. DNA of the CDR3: TGCAGCGTTGTAGCGGCCACCGGGGAGCTGTTTTTT. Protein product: CSVVAATGELFF.

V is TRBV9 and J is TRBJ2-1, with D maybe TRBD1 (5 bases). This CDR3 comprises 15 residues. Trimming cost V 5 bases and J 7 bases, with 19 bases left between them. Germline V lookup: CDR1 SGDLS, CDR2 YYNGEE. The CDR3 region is CASSFSGATTNEQFF. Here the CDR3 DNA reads TGTGCCAGCAGTTTTAGTGGGGCTACCACGAATGAGCAGTTCTTC.

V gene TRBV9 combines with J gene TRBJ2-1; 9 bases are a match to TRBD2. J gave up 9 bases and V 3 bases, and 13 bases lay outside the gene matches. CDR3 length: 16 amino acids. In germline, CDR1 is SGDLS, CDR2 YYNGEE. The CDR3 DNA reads TGTGCCAGCAGCGGGGGTCCTAGCGGGATATTTGGTGAGCAGTTCTTC. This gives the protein CASSGGPSGIFGEQFF.

For the CDR3, the DNA is TGTGCCAGCAGTTTAATAGCGGGGGGCCGCTCCTACGAGCAGTACTTC. Translation gives CASSLIAGGRSYEQYF. The V call is TRBV28, the J call TRBJ2-7; 10 positions agree with TRBD2. V gave up 2 bases and J gave up 0 bases; unmatched junction bases: 4. The CDR3 is 16 residues long. Looked up from germline, CDR1 is MDHEN and CDR2 is SYDVKM.

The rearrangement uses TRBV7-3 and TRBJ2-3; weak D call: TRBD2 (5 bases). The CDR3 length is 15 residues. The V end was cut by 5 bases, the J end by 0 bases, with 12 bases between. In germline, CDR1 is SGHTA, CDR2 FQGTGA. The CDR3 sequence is CASSPFVASTDTQYF. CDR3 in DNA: TGTGCCAGCAGCCCATTCGTAGCGAGCACAGATACGCAGTATTTT.

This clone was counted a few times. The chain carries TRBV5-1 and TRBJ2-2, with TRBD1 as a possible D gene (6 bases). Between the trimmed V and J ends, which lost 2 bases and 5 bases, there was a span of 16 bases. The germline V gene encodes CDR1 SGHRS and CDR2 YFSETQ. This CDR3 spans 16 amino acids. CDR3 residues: CASSFLTGEGTGELFF. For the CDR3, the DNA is TGCGCCAGCAGCTTCCTGACAGGCGAAGGGACCGGGGAGCTGTTTTTT. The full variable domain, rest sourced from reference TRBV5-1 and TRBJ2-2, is KAGVTQTPRYLIKTRGQQVTLSCSPISGHRSVSWYQQTPGQGLQFLFEYFSETQRNKGNFPGRFSGRQFSNSRSEMNVSTLELGDSALYLCASSFLTGEGTGELFFGEGSRLTVL.

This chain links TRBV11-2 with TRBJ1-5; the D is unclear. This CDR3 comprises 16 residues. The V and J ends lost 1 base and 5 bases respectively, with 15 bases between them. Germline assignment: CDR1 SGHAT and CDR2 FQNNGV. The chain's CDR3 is CASSLGVGAYHQPQHF. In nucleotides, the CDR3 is TGTGCCAGCAGCTTAGGGGTCGGAGCTTACCATCAGCCCCAGCATTTT.

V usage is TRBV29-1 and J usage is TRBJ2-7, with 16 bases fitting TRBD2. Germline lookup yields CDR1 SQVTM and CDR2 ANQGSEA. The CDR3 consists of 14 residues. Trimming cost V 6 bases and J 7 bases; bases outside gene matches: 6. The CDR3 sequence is CSVLTGLAGGEQYF. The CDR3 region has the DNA TGCAGCGTCTTAACGGGACTAGCGGGAGGGGAGCAGTACTTC.

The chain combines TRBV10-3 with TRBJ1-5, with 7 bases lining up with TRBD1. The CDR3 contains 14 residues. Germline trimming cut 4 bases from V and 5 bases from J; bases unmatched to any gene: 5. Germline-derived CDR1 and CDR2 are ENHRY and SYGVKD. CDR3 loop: CAISGRQGYQPQHF. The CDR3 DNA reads TGTGCCATCAGTGGGCGACAGGGTTATCAGCCCCAGCATTTT.

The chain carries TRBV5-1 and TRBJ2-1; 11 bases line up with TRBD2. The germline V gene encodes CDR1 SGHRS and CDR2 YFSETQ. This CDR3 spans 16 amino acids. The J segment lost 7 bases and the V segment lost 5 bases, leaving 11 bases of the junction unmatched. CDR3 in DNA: TGCGCCAGCAGTTATGGGACTAGCGGAGGGCGGAATGAGCAGTTCTTC. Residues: CASSYGTSGGRNEQFF.

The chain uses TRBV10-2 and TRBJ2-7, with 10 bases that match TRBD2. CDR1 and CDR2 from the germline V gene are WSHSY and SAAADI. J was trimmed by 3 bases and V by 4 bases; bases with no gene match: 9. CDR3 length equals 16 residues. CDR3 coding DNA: TGCGCCAGCAGTGTGCTAGCGGGAGCAAGGGGCTACGAGCAGTACTTC. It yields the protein CASSVLAGARGYEQYF.

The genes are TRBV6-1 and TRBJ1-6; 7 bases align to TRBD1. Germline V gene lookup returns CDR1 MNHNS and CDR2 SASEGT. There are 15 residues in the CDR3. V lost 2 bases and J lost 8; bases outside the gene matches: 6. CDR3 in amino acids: CASSEYEQGYSPLHF. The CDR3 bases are TGTGCCAGCAGTGAATATGAACAGGGGTATTCACCCCTCCACTTT.

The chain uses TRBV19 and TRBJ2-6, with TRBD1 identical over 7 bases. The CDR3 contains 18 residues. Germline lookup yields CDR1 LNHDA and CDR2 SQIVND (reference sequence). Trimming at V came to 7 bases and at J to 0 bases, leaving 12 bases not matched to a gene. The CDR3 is CASTPLSGQASGANVLTF. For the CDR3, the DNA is TGTGCCAGTACCCCGCTCAGCGGACAGGCCTCTGGGGCCAACGTCCTGACTTTC.

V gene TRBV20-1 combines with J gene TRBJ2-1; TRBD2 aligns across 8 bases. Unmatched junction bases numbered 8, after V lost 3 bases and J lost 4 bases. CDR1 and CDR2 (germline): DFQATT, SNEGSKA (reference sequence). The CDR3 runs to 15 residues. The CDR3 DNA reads TGCAGTGCTAGTGCCCCGGGAGGGAGGTACAATGAGCAGTTCTTC. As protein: CSASAPGGRYNEQFF.

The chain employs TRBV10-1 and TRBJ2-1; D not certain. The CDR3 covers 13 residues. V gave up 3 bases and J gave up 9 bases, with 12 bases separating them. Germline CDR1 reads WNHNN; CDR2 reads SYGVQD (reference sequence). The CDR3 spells CASSDPRRGEQFF. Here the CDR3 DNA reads TGCGCCAGCAGTGACCCGAGGAGAGGTGAGCAGTTCTTC.

The CDR3 protein is CASSYSRDTGAFF. The DNA for the CDR3 is TGTGCCAGCAGTTACTCCCGGGACACCGGGGCTTTCTTT. The gene calls are TRBV6-5 and TRBJ1-1; D perhaps matches TRBD1 (6 bases). The CDR3 totals 13 residues. The germline V gene has CDR1 MNHEY and CDR2 SVGAGI. Trimming removed 0 bases at V and 11 bases at J, with 13 bases between.

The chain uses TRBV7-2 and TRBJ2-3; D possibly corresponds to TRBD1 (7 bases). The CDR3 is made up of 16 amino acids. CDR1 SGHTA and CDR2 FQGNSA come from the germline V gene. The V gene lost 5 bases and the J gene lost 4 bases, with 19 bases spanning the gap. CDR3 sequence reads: CASSPGGRGEADTQYF. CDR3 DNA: TGTGCCAGCAGCCCAGGCGGCAGGGGGGAGGCAGATACGCAGTATTTT.

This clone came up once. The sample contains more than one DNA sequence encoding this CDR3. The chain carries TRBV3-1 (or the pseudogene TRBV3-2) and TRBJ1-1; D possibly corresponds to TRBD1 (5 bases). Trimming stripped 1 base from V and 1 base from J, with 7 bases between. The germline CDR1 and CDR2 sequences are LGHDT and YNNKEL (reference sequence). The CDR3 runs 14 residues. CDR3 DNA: TGTGCCAGCAGCCAAGTTAGGGGGAACACTGAAGCTTTCTTT. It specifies CASSQVRGNTEAFF.

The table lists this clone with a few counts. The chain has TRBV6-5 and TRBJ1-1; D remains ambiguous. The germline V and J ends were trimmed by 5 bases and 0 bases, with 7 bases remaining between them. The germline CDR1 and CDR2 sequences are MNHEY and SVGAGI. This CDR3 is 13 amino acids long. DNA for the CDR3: TGTGCCAGCAGTCGTGTAGTGAACACTGAAGCTTTCTTT. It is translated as CASSRVVNTEAFF.

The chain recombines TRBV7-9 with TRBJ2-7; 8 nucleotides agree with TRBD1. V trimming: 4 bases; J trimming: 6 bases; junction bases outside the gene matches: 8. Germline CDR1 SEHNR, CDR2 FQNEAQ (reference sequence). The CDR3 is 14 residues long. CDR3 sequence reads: CASSSSGTGGEQYF. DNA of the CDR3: TGTGCCAGCAGCTCCTCCGGGACAGGAGGCGAGCAGTACTTC. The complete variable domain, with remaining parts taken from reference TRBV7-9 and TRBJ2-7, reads DTGVSQNPRHKITKRGQNVTFRCDPISEHNRLYWYRQTLGQGPEFLTYFQNEAQLEKSRLLSDRFSAERPKGSFSTLEIQRTEQGDSAMYLCASSSSGTGGEQYFGPGTRLTVT.

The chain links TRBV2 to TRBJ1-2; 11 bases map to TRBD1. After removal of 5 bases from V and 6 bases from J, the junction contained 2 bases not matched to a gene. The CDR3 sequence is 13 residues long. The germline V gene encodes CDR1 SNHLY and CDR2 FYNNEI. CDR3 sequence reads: CASSSDRGHGYTF. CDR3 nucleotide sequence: TGTGCCAGCAGTTCGGACAGGGGGCATGGCTACACCTTC.

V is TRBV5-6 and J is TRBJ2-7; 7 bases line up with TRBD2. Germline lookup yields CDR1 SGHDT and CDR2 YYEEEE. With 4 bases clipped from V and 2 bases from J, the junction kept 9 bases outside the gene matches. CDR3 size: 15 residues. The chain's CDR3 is CASSRGVASPYEQYF. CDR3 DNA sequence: TGTGCCAGCAGCCGGGGGGTAGCGTCACCCTACGAGCAGTACTTC.

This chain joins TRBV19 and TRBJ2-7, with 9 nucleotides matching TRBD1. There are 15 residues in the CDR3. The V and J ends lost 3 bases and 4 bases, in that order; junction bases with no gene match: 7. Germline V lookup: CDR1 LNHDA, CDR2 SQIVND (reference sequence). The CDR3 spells CASSIPGTGRYEQYF. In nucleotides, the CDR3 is TGTGCCAGTAGTATTCCCGGGACAGGGCGTTACGAGCAGTACTTC.